A selection of T cell receptor beta chains follows, all from one sample in a study of graft-versus-host responses after intestinal transplantation. Their antigen targets remain unknown. Clones were read by immunoSEQ multiplex PCR, and TCRdb kept only the in-frame ones, dropping some. The sample has about 110,000 clones; more than 80% are singletons. Material: unstimulated CD4+ T cells sorted from spleen or lymph node cells, obtained before transplant. The receptor source for this set is a human donor who was the organ donor for an intestinal transplant. Each CDR3 is given with its conserved first and last residue. D genes are given only for firm matches. Clone sizes are given selectively: once, few, many, or a class where the clone is expanded.

size	V	length	D	J	CDR3	DNA
-	TRBV7-8	13	-	TRBJ1-1	CASSFREDTEAFF	TGTGCCAGCAGCTTCAGGGAGGACACTGAAGCTTTCTTT
-	TRBV19	18	TRBD2	TRBJ2-1	CASSIRGLAGELYNEQFF	TGTGCCAGTAGTATCCGTGGACTAGCGGGAGAGCTCTACAATGAGCAGTTCTTC
-	TRBV5-1	15	-	TRBJ2-5	CASSLDVGPQETQYF	TGCGCCAGCAGCTTGGATGTCGGCCCGCAAGAGACCCAGTACTTC
-	TRBV6-5	14	-	TRBJ2-7	CASRWGQATYEQYF	TGTGCCAGCAGGTGGGGGCAGGCAACCTACGAGCAGTACTTC
-	TRBV4-2	17	TRBD2	TRBJ2-3	CASSPPTSGALLWEQYF	TGTGCCAGCAGCCCACCGACTAGCGGGGCCCTCCTTTGGGAGCAGTATTTT
-	TRBV5-3	17	TRBD1	TRBJ2-1	CARSCGQGLVPYNEQFF	TGTGCCAGAAGCTGTGGACAGGGATTGGTCCCCTACAATGAGCAGTTCTTC
once	TRBV10-3	13	TRBD1	TRBJ1-5	CAIRPDRAQPQHF	TGTGCCATCAGACCCGACAGGGCTCAGCCCCAGCATTTT
-	TRBV2	15	TRBD1	TRBJ2-7	CASSDVGQGSDEQYF	TGTGCCAGCAGTGACGTCGGACAGGGGTCGGACGAGCAGTACTTC
-	TRBV6-1	12	-	TRBJ2-7	CASRTQGYEQYF	TGTGCCAGCAGGACACAGGGCTACGAGCAGTACTTC
-	TRBV29-1	13	TRBD1	TRBJ1-1	CSVSRQGRTEAFF	TGCAGCGTGTCCAGACAGGGGAGGACTGAAGCTTTCTTT
-	TRBV10-1	16	-	TRBJ2-5	CASSEWGERDQETQYF	TGCGCCAGCAGTGAGTGGGGGGAGCGGGACCAAGAGACCCAGTACTTC
-	TRBV7-9	15	-	TRBJ2-3	CASSLGDWSTDTQYF	TGTGCCAGCAGCTTAGGGGACTGGAGCACAGATACGCAGTATTTT
-	TRBV10-3	15	-	TRBJ1-5	CAISAEGVGNQPQHF	TGTGCCATCAGTGCGGAAGGGGTTGGGAATCAGCCCCAGCATTTT
-	TRBV2	14	-	TRBJ2-2	CASGLTSNTGELFF	TGTGCCAGCGGACTAACCTCGAACACCGGGGAGCTGTTTTTT
-	TRBV18	15	-	TRBJ2-3	CASSPSKGSTDTQYF	TGTGCCAGCTCACCAAGTAAGGGGTCCACAGATACGCAGTATTTT
-	TRBV30	15	-	TRBJ2-3	CAWSEDGIWTDTQYF	TGTGCCTGGAGTGAAGATGGGATTTGGACAGATACGCAGTATTTT
-	TRBV7-9	15	TRBD1	TRBJ2-5	CASSLGDRGQETQYF	TGTGCCAGCAGCTTAGGGGACAGGGGGCAAGAGACCCAGTACTTC
once	TRBV5-1	17	TRBD1	TRBJ1-1	CASSYGRDRARNTEAFF	TGCGCCAGCAGCTATGGTAGGGACAGGGCTCGAAACACTGAAGCTTTCTTT
-	TRBV25-1	15	-	TRBJ1-4	CASSEYEMGVEKLFF	TGTGCCAGCAGTGAATACGAAATGGGGGTTGAAAAACTGTTTTTT
-	TRBV6-5	16	TRBD2	TRBJ2-7	CASSSPWEGPTYEQYF	TGTGCCAGCAGTTCCCCCTGGGAGGGGCCCACCTACGAGCAGTACTTC
-	TRBV18	14	-	TRBJ2-5	CASSPPEVEETQYF	TGTGCCAGCTCACCACCGGAAGTCGAGGAGACCCAGTACTTC
-	TRBV27	15	-	TRBJ2-3	CASSYFGLSTDTQYF	TGTGCCAGCAGTTACTTCGGCCTGAGCACAGATACGCAGTATTTT
-	TRBV6-4	13	-	TRBJ1-1	CASSQELNTEAFF	TGTGCCAGCAGTCAGGAACTGAACACTGAAGCTTTCTTT
-	TRBV7-2	17	TRBD2	TRBJ2-1	CASSPRAGGRLYNEQFF	TGTGCCAGCAGCCCCAGAGCGGGAGGGCGCCTCTACAATGAGCAGTTCTTC
-	TRBV6-6	11	-	TRBJ1-5	CASGLWGPQHF	TGTGCCAGCGGTCTGTGGGGGCCCCAGCATTTT
-	TRBV7-2	15	-	TRBJ1-3	CASSWAVGSGNTIYF	TGTGCCAGCAGCTGGGCCGTAGGCTCTGGAAACACCATATATTTT
few	TRBV5-1	14	TRBD1	TRBJ1-3	CASSLGQGGNTIYF	TGCGCCAGCAGCTTGGGACAGGGTGGAAACACCATATATTTT
-	TRBV4-1	15	-	TRBJ2-7	CASKTSEGKAYEQYF	TGCGCCAGCAAGACGTCGGAGGGAAAAGCCTACGAGCAGTACTTC
-	TRBV19	15	-	TRBJ1-6	CASSIAGTQNSPLHF	TGTGCCAGTAGTATAGCGGGAACACAAAATTCACCCCTCCACTTT
-	TRBV7-8	15	-	TRBJ1-2	CASSYVTRKTYGYTF	TGTGCCAGCAGCTATGTTACCCGAAAGACCTATGGCTACACCTTC
-	TRBV2	11	-	TRBJ2-5	CASKEEETQYF	TGTGCCAGCAAAGAGGAAGAGACCCAGTACTTC
-	TRBV7-8	13	-	TRBJ2-3	CASSRSKGNTQYF	TGTGCCAGCAGCAGGAGTAAGGGAAATACGCAGTATTTT
-	TRBV6-1	15	-	TRBJ2-5	CASSEGGGIGETQYF	TGTGCCAGCAGTGAAGGGGGTGGGATAGGAGAGACCCAGTACTTC
-	TRBV6-6	15	-	TRBJ2-2	CASSYSIGQTGELFF	TGTGCCAGCAGTTACTCGATCGGCCAGACCGGGGAGCTGTTTTTT
-	TRBV30	15	-	TRBJ1-2	CAWSPPGTLNYGYTF	TGTGCCTGGAGCCCCCCCGGGACACTTAACTATGGCTACACCTTC
-	TRBV7-2	15	-	TRBJ2-1	CASSLGGKTYNEQFF	TGTGCCAGCAGCTTAGGTGGGAAAACCTACAATGAGCAGTTCTTC
once	TRBV9	15	-	TRBJ2-6	CASSVGPGGANVLTF	TGTGCCAGCAGCGTAGGGCCGGGTGGGGCCAACGTCCTGACTTTC
-	TRBV6-1	11	-	TRBJ1-1	CASRGEGEAFF	TGTGCCAGCAGGGGAGAGGGTGAAGCTTTCTTT
-	TRBV19	11	-	TRBJ1-1	CASAAGTSAFF	TGTGCCAGTGCCGCCGGGACATCAGCTTTCTTT
-	TRBV5-1	15	TRBD1	TRBJ1-2	CASSLAGQGVNGYTF	TGCGCCAGCAGCTTGGCGGGACAGGGGGTGAATGGCTACACCTTC
-	TRBV2	16	-	TRBJ2-1	CASSELAPSSYNEQFF	TGTGCCAGCAGTGAACTAGCGCCCAGCTCCTACAATGAGCAGTTCTTC
-	TRBV6-5	13	-	TRBJ1-2	CASRSALSKGYTF	TGTGCCAGCAGGTCCGCCCTTTCAAAAGGCTACACCTTC
-	TRBV6-1	13	-	TRBJ2-4	CASNFGGKNIQYF	TGTGCCAGCAACTTTGGAGGGAAAAACATTCAGTACTTC
-	TRBV28	14	TRBD1	TRBJ2-1	CASTLTGSLREQFF	TGTGCCAGCACTTTGACAGGGTCATTACGTGAGCAGTTCTTC
once	TRBV2	16	TRBD1	TRBJ2-2	CASSPPGQGATGELFF	TGTGCCAGCAGTCCTCCGGGACAGGGGGCGACCGGGGAGCTGTTTTTT
-	TRBV10-2	16	-	TRBJ2-3	CASSEPRGHFTDTQYF	TGCGCCAGCAGTGAGCCCAGGGGTCATTTCACAGATACGCAGTATTTT